Described below is a single TCR beta chain sequence and its context. This clonotype was detected only a few times. Per-nucleotide qualities are absent, and no much larger clonotype sits a single base away. The sample originates from a study of T cells during gluten challenge in celiac disease (dated by TCRdb to the late 2010s). At the level of the whole study: Paired single-cell TCR sequencing was carried out for 6 to 8 challenge participants in whom a significant rise in HLA-DQ:gluten tetramer-binding T cells was shown. Blood was collected at baseline, day 6 and day 14 of the challenge, and duodenal biopsies at baseline and day 14. On the Illumina MiSeq, single-cell libraries were sequenced as paired-end 250 bp and bulk libraries as paired-end 300 bp.

Library generation was performed with single-cell sequencing. The sequencer listed for this sample is Illumina MiSeq. Paired single-cell TCR-alpha and TCR-beta sequences were amplified by three nested PCRs with multiplexed primers covering all TRA and TRB V genes. The authors' analysis ran thus. Selected pRESTO steps were used to preprocess reads, and IMGT/HighV-QUEST was used to assign V, D, J genes and CDR3 junctions. Single cells were retained only when identified as valid singletons with at most three chains, each chain being supported by 100 or more reads. A clonotype was defined by identical paired TCR-alpha/beta nucleotide sequences, and sharing of only about 0.2% between patients indicated that cross-contamination was negligible. In samples containing more than 20 cells, repertoire diversity was estimated using an undersampling-corrected Shannon index. TCRdb redid the processing of the public reads, applying fastp at Q25 and MiXCR, and retained in-frame beta chains. Each record represents a unique CDR3 protein, reported with the most common genes and DNA among its rows. These V and J calls originate from TCRdb's pipeline instead of the authors' own analysis. The sample table holds fewer than 300 distinct CDR3 sequences, of which roughly 47% were seen once. The top ten clonotypes cover roughly 52% of the sample.

Results and caveats for the whole study, not just this receptor: Increased clonal expansion on day 6 was shown by a lower sample-corrected Shannon diversity of circulating gluten-specific T cells. Circulating gluten-specific T cells peaked on day 6, and the day-6 repertoire appeared to consist largely of expanded preexisting memory clonotypes. Across the 7 patients, about 11-44% of single-cell TCR-alpha/beta clonotypes seen at the latest time point had also been present at baseline, compared with about 52-56% in the bulk data.

Patients with treated celiac disease who followed a gluten-free diet went through a 14-day oral dietary gluten challenge so that recall of gluten-specific T cells could be studied. Live lamina propria cells were gated as tetramer-binding CD3+ CD8- CD4+ T cells, excluding CD11c, CD14, CD15, CD19 and CD56 cells. An Aria II cell sorter was used to sort cells as single cells, and also in bulk when tetramer-positive cells were relatively plentiful. At baseline and on day 14, under 10 duodenal biopsies were obtained from every challenged patient. Biopsies were treated with EDTA to remove epithelium, digested with collagenase, homogenized and filtered to yield cryopreserved lamina propria cell suspensions. Before tetramer-binding CD4+ T cells were sorted, thawed cells were stained with a pool of PE-conjugated HLA-DQ:gluten tetramers presenting immunodominant gluten epitopes. From the germline V gene, CDR1 is SGHTA and CDR2 is FQGNSA. The CDR3 goes from the cysteine to the phenylalanine over 15 residues. The retained sequence is limited to the CDR3, 45 bases, with the frame set at the first base. V is cut back by 5 bases and J by 4 bases, with 8 bases in the junction unmatched.

The chain employs TRBV7-2 and TRBJ1-1, and 9 junction bases match TRBD1. This TCR came from a female donor with celiac disease. The source was gluten-specific CD4+ T cells sorted from the duodenum using tetramers, collected at baseline or on day 14 of gluten challenge (not recorded which). The bases are TGTGCCAGCAGCAATTGGGGACAGGGTGGCACTGAAGCTTTCTTT. Translated, it reads CASSNWGQGGTEAFF. Reference TRBV7-2 and TRBJ1-1 genes cover what lies past the CDR3, so the full variable domain is GAGVSQSPSNKVTEKGKDVELRCDPISGHTALYWYRQSLGQGLEFLIYFQGNSAPDKSGLPSDRFSAERTGGSVSTLTIQRTQQEDSAVYLCASSNWGQGGTEAFFGQGTRLTVV.